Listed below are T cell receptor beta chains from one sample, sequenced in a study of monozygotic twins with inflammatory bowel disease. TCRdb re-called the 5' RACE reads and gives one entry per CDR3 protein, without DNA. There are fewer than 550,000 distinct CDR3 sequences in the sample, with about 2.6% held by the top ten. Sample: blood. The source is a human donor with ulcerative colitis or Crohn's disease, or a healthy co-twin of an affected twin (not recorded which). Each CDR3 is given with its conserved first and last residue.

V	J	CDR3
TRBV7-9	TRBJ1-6	CASSLEPSSYNSPLHF
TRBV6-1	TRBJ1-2	CASSIRGAGGYTF
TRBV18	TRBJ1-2	CASSPGQVYGYTF
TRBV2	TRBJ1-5	CASSASGGNSNQPQHF
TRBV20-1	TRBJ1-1	CSARSGVNTEAFF
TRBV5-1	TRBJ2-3	CASRGLAGSPSDTQYF
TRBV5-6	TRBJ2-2	CASSRTRELFF
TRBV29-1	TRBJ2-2	CSVGTSGNTGELFF
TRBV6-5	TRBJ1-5	CASSYRQGSDQPQHF
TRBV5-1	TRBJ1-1	CASSQQGEAFF
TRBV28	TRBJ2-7	CASSVAGASYEQYF
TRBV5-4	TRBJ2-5	CASSLATGTGQETQYF
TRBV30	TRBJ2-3	CAWSHPGPGTDTQYF
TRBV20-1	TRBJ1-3	CSAREIQGADGNTIYF
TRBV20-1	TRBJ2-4	CSAQGQGTKTLAKNIQYF
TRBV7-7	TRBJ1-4	CASSSDRGGASNEKLFF
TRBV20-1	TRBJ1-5	CSARDGGRINGNQPQHF
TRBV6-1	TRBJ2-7	CASSEAPESPTRNEQYF
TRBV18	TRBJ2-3	CASSPLGPDTQYF
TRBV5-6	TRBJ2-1	CASSPRASGTSFYNEQFF
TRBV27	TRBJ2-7	CASSLLGGDYYEQYF
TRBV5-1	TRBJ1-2	CASSPSQGNYGYTF
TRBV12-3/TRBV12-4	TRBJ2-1	CASPLGGGGGFDPYNEQFF
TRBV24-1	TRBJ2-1	CATSDSGGSGYNEQFF
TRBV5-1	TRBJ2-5	CASSGGQIQETQYF
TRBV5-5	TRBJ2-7	CASSLNGGALYEQYF
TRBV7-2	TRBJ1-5	CASSLAGPGNQPQHF
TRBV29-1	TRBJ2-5	CSVEDIEGPRPQYF
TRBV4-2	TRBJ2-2	CASSQDSDSGELFF
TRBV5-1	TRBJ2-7	CASSSAGTGTYEQYF
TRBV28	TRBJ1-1	CASSLSFFRAFF
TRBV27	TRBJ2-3	CASSHELGTDTQYF
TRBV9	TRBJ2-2	CASSVDQGNTGELFF
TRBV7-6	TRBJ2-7	CASSSYLEQYF
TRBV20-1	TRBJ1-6	CSAREDGAWSYNSPLHF
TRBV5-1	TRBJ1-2	CASSFGEEGYTF
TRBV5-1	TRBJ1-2	CASSLGNPSNGYTF
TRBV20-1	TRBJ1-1	CSARAGGGSAFF
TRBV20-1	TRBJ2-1	CSARGGGHYNEQFF
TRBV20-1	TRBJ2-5	CSAPPGETQYF
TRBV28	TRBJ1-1	CASITAGQLNTEAFF
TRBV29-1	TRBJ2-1	CSVEGTSVTYNEQFF
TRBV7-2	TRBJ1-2	CASSLTLGDYGYTF
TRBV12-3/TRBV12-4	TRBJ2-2	CASSSSGGKLFF
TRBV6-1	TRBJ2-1	CASRAGSGRNEQFF
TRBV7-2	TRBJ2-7	CASSSPRDSYEQYF
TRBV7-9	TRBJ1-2	CASSFTGTGGYTF
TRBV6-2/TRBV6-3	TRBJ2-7	CASSYVEGIYEQYF
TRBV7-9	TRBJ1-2	CASSLDVRSNYGYTF
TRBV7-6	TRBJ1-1	CASSPGRATEAFF
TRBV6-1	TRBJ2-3	CASSRAGGQSQTQYF
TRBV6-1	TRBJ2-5	CASSPWVQAETQYF
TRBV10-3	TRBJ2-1	CAISGRLAGGPSSYNEQFF
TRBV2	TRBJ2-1	CASSERSGSQFF
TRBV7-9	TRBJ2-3	CASSFLGTSGRRSTGGTQYF